The rows below give T cell receptor beta chains drawn from one sample of a study of STAT5B mutations in CD4+ large granular lymphocyte leukemia. Generated by immunoSEQ multiplex PCR, the TCRdb table keeps only in-frame clones and is missing some. This sample has about 10,000 clones, with about four fifths found just once. Sequencing was carried out using PBMCs. The source is a man aged 55 to 69 with CD4+ T-cell large granular lymphocyte leukemia. CDR3s include the opening cysteine and the closing phenylalanine or tryptophan. The D gene is left open where the match is weak. Size values are once, few and many counts, or a class for expanded clones, and some rows have none.

v_gene	abundance	j_gene	d_gene	CDR3nt	CDR3aa
TRBV7-9	.	TRBJ2-4	TRBD1	TGTGCCAGCAGCCCGGGGACAGGGGTACTTGGGGACATTCAGTACTTC	CASSPGTGVLGDIQYF
TRBV27	.	TRBJ2-5	.	TGTGCCAGCAGTTTATCTGGCAGGGGAGATTGGGAGACCCAGTACTTC	CASSLSGRGDWETQYF
TRBV25-1	.	TRBJ2-7	.	TGTGCCAGCAGTGCCTCAGTTAGTTACTCCTACGAGCAGTACTTC	CASSASVSYSYEQYF
TRBV11-2	.	TRBJ1-1	TRBD1	TGTGCCAGCAGCTTTTTTGGCAGGGGGGGAAACACTGAAGCTTTCTTT	CASSFFGRGGNTEAFF
TRBV19	.	TRBJ1-3	.	TGTGCCAGTAGCATAAGGAGCTCTGGAAACACCATATATTTT	CASSIRSSGNTIYF
TRBV11-2	few	TRBJ2-1	TRBD2	TGTGCCAGCGCGCGGGAGTTGTACAATGAGCAGTTCTTC	CASARELYNEQFF
TRBV18	few	TRBJ1-5	.	TGTGCCAGCTCACCAATGGGGGATCAGCCCCAGCATTTT	CASSPMGDQPQHF
TRBV19	.	TRBJ2-7	.	TGTGCCAGTAGTCCCAGACCAGGGGTCTCGTATAATTACGAGCAGTACTTC	CASSPRPGVSYNYEQYF
TRBV7-9	few	TRBJ1-4	.	TGTGCCAGCAGCTTTGGGTCGGACCCTAATGAAAAACTGTTTTTT	CASSFGSDPNEKLFF
TRBV10-3	.	TRBJ1-1	TRBD1	TGTGCCATCAGTGGGAGGGGGCTAGACACTGAAGCTTTCTTT	CAISGRGLDTEAFF
TRBV10-3	.	TRBJ2-1	TRBD1	TGTGCCATCCTTCGGGACAGGGGTTTGAATGAGCAGTTCTTC	CAILRDRGLNEQFF
TRBV30	.	TRBJ2-7	TRBD2	TGTGCCGGTGGACGGGGGGATACCTACGAGCAGTACTTC	CAGGRGDTYEQYF
TRBV30	.	TRBJ2-1	TRBD2	TGTGCCTGGAGTGTACGTGCGGGAGGGGGCTATGAGCAGTTCTTC	CAWSVRAGGGYEQFF
TRBV4-1	.	TRBJ2-1	TRBD2	TGCGCCAGCAGCCGAGACGAAAGCGGGAGTGACTCCTACAATGAGCAGTTCTTC	CASSRDESGSDSYNEQFF
TRBV28	.	TRBJ1-1	.	TGTGGGATACTACTGAACACTGAAGCTTTCTTT	CGILLNTEAFF
TRBV14	.	TRBJ1-2	.	TGTGCCAGCAGCTACTTGGGCGGCTACACCTTC	CASSYLGGYTF
TRBV7-8	.	TRBJ2-2	.	TGTGCCAGCAGCGCACAGGGCAGCGCGAACACCGGGGAGCTGTTTTTT	CASSAQGSANTGELFF
TRBV18	once	TRBJ2-2	TRBD2	TGTGCCAGCTCTGGACTAGCGGGAGCCCTCACCGGGGAGCTGTTTTTT	CASSGLAGALTGELFF
TRBV27	.	TRBJ2-5	TRBD1	TGTGCCAGCAGTCGCCGACAGGGGCCGGGGCGCCAAGAGACCCAGTACTTC	CASSRRQGPGRQETQYF
TRBV29-1	.	TRBJ2-7	TRBD2	TGCAGCGTTCCCCTAGCGGGGTCCTACGAGCAGTACTTC	CSVPLAGSYEQYF
TRBV10-1	once	TRBJ2-3	.	TGCGCCAGCAGTGAGTCCGGGACATCCACGGATACGCAGTATTTT	CASSESGTSTDTQYF
TRBV23-1	.	TRBJ1-2	.	TGCGCCAGCAGCTCGCCTCCATCCTCGGGGGACCAGGCTAACTATGGCTACACCTTC	CASSSPPSSGDQANYGYTF
TRBV19	once	TRBJ1-4	.	TGTGCCAGTACCACACCCGGGGAGAGGAATGAAAAACTGTTTTTT	CASTTPGERNEKLFF
TRBV27	.	TRBJ2-7	.	TGTGCCAGCGGCACTAGATCCTTCTACGAGCAGTACTTC	CASGTRSFYEQYF
TRBV5-5	.	TRBJ2-7	TRBD1	TGTGCCAGCAGTCGTACAGGGGAAGGGTACGAGCAGTACTTC	CASSRTGEGYEQYF
TRBV5-1	.	TRBJ1-4	.	TGCGCCAGCAGCTTGGTAGCTGGGGCTAATGAAAAACTGTTTTTT	CASSLVAGANEKLFF
TRBV11-2	.	TRBJ1-3	.	TGTGCCAGCAGCTTGGGTCAGGACATTTTAGGAAACACCATATATTTT	CASSLGQDILGNTIYF
TRBV4-1	.	TRBJ2-2	TRBD2	TGCGCCAGCAGCCAAGATCGGGGACTAATAACCAACACCGGGGAGCTGTTTTTT	CASSQDRGLITNTGELFF
TRBV29-1	.	TRBJ2-1	.	TGCAGCGTTCAACGGACTGAATACAATGAGCAGTTCTTC	CSVQRTEYNEQFF
TRBV4-2	.	TRBJ2-1	.	TGTGCCAGCAGCCAAGATCTTCAGGGCGCGGTCGGTGAGCAGTTCTTC	CASSQDLQGAVGEQFF
TRBV30	.	TRBJ2-6	.	TGTGCCTGGGGGCCCGGGGCCAACGTCCTGACTTTC	CAWGPGANVLTF
TRBV6-4	.	TRBJ2-3	.	TGTGCCAGCAGTGACTCGAGGACGGGGGCAGATACGCAGTATTTT	CASSDSRTGADTQYF
TRBV5-6	once	TRBJ1-4	TRBD1	TGTGCCAGCAGCATTTTAGACAGGGACACTAATGAAAAACTGTTTTTT	CASSILDRDTNEKLFF
TRBV28	.	TRBJ2-1	.	TGTGCCAGCACAATGGACAGCTCCTACAATGAGCAGTTCTTC	CASTMDSSYNEQFF
TRBV30	.	TRBJ1-5	.	TGTGCCTGGAGTGAGGGGCCTAATCAGCCCCAGCATTTT	CAWSEGPNQPQHF
TRBV28	once	TRBJ2-5	TRBD1	TGTGCCTCACACCCAGCGGACAGGGTTTCGGGAGAGACCCAGTACTTC	CASHPADRVSGETQYF
TRBV6-5	.	TRBJ2-7	TRBD2	TGTGCCAGCAGCCCCTTAGCGGGAGAGCAGTACTTC	CASSPLAGEQYF
TRBV25-1	.	TRBJ2-3	.	TGTGCCAGCAGTGACTATCTAACCACAGATACGCAGTATTTT	CASSDYLTTDTQYF
TRBV14	.	TRBJ2-3	TRBD2	TGTGCCAGCAGCCCACTTAGCGGGTGGAACACAGATACGCAGTATTTT	CASSPLSGWNTDTQYF
TRBV25-1	.	TRBJ1-5	TRBD1	TGTGCCACGCGGGACAGGGACAATCAGCCCCAGCATTTT	CATRDRDNQPQHF
TRBV5-1	.	TRBJ2-7	.	TGCGCCAGCAGCTCGACCCAGGGGCTAAACGAGCAGTACTTC	CASSSTQGLNEQYF
TRBV15	.	TRBJ1-5	.	TGTGCCACCAGCCTACCTGGGGGCTTGGGCAATCAGCCCCAGCATTTT	CATSLPGGLGNQPQHF
TRBV7-2	once	TRBJ2-6	TRBD1	TGTGCCAGCAGCTTGGTGGACAGGGAATTTATCTCTGGGGCCAACGTCCTGACTTTC	CASSLVDREFISGANVLTF
TRBV28	.	TRBJ2-5	.	TGTGCCAGCAGCTTTGTGGTGGGGGGCGGCCTCCAAGAGACCCAGTACTTC	CASSFVVGGGLQETQYF
TRBV6-4	.	TRBJ2-3	TRBD2	TGTGCCAGCAGTGTGACTAGCGGGAGCTCAGATACGCAGTATTTT	CASSVTSGSSDTQYF
TRBV7-3	.	TRBJ2-1	.	TGTGCCAGCAGCCCGACGGGCGGGAACTCCTACAATGAGCAGTTCTTC	CASSPTGGNSYNEQFF
TRBV11-3	.	TRBJ2-3	.	TGTGCCAGCAGTTATTCTCGGGTAGATACGCAGTATTTT	CASSYSRVDTQYF
TRBV6-6	.	TRBJ2-2	.	TGTGCCAGCAGTTACCCCTCAGGGACGGACACCGGGGAGCTGTTTTTT	CASSYPSGTDTGELFF
TRBV4-3	.	TRBJ2-3	TRBD2	TGCGCCAGCAGCCAAGTCCCTAGCGGCTACACAGATACGCAGTATTTT	CASSQVPSGYTDTQYF
TRBV5-1	.	TRBJ2-7	TRBD1	TGCGCCAGCAGCCGGACGGGACAGTCCTACGAGCAGTACTTC	CASSRTGQSYEQYF
TRBV29-1	.	TRBJ2-7	.	TGCAGCGTTGAGCCCTACGGGACCAAGCCCTACGAGCAGTACTTC	CSVEPYGTKPYEQYF
TRBV5-1	.	TRBJ1-1	TRBD1	TGCGCCAGCAGCGTACGACAGGGGGCGGGCACTGAAGCTTTCTTT	CASSVRQGAGTEAFF